These 22 T cell receptor beta chains were all obtained from the same sample, sequenced in a study of cytomegalovirus exposure and HLA in healthy donors. It was with 60 Vbeta and 13 Jbeta primers that the PCR ran. This table comes from immunoSEQ multiplex PCR, and its TCRdb copy is limited to in-frame clones, with some not included. The data hold over 150,000 clones, with 80% to 85% observed a single time. Source material: PBMCs. The receptors shown here come from a human donor in good health.

This clone was found a few times. The V gene is TRBV29-1, the J gene TRBJ2-1; TRBD1 aligns across 9 bases. V trimming: 7 bases; J trimming: 3 bases; junction bases outside the gene matches: 7. The CDR3 spans 14 residues. Looked up from germline, CDR1 is SQVTM and CDR2 is ANQGSEA. CDR3 DNA: TGCAGCGCCCTAACAGGGGGCGGCTACAATGAGCAGTTCTTC. Translation gives CSALTGGGYNEQFF.

J is TRBJ2-7 and V is TRBV2; the D gene is possibly TRBD2 (5 bases). Germline CDR1 SNHLY, CDR2 FYNNEI. Trimming removed 7 bases from V and 2 bases from J, with 18 bases in between. The CDR3 has 15 residues. CDR3 residues: CASNLEAAGAYEQYF. The CDR3 DNA sequence: TGTGCCAGCAATTTGGAGGCCGCCGGGGCCTACGAGCAGTACTTC.

V and J are TRBV10-3 and TRBJ1-1; possible D gene TRBD1, 6 bases. The V gene's germline CDR1 is ENHRY and CDR2 SYGVKD. V was pared by 6 bases and J by 0 bases, with 8 bases between. The CDR3 is 13 residues long. CDR3 sequence reads: CAIRQGLNTEAFF. CDR3 sequence (DNA): TGTGCCATCAGACAGGGACTGAACACTGAAGCTTTCTTT.

This clone was observed a handful of times. This sequence joins TRBV2 and TRBJ2-1, with TRBD2 matching 8 bases. J gave up 6 bases and V 1 base, and 5 bases lay outside the gene matches. In germline, CDR1 is SNHLY, CDR2 FYNNEI. The CDR3 runs to 15 residues. CDR3 sequence reads: CASSEGTSRGNEQFF. CDR3 nucleotide sequence: TGTGCCAGCAGTGAAGGGACTAGCAGGGGCAATGAGCAGTTCTTC.

The rearrangement links TRBV7-9 to TRBJ1-2; TRBD1 is a possible D gene (6 bases). This CDR3 comprises 16 residues. CDR1 and CDR2 from the germline V gene are SEHNR and FQNEAQ (reference sequence). Trimming stripped 6 bases from V and 2 bases from J, with 19 bases between. The CDR3 is CASSSTDRQNNYGYTF. The CDR3 bases are TGTGCCAGCAGTTCCACGGACAGACAAAACAACTATGGCTACACCTTC. Full variable domain (outside the CDR3, taken from reference TRBV7-9 and TRBJ1-2): DTGVSQNPRHKITKRGQNVTFRCDPISEHNRLYWYRQTLGQGPEFLTYFQNEAQLEKSRLLSDRFSAERPKGSFSTLEIQRTEQGDSAMYLCASSSTDRQNNYGYTFGSGTRLTVV.

CDR3 loop: CASSYSGGSSYNEQFF. The CDR3 DNA reads TGTGCCAGCAGTTACTCGGGCGGGAGCTCCTACAATGAGCAGTTCTTC. The chain employs TRBV6-5 and TRBJ2-1, with TRBD2 matching 7 bases. The length of the CDR3 is 16 residues. Germline CDR1 and CDR2: MNHEY and SVGAGI. The V segment lost 0 bases and the J segment 0 bases; nucleotides outside the gene matches: 2.

This clone was counted a single time. The J gene is TRBJ2-3, the V gene TRBV28; 8 nucleotides match TRBD2. The CDR3 totals 16 residues. Germline values: CDR1 MDHEN, CDR2 SYDVKM. The trim removed 6 bases at V and 3 bases at J, leaving 11 bases unmatched. CDR3 sequence: CASSPTGTRGTDTQYF. The CDR3 DNA follows: TGTGCCAGCAGCCCAACCGGGACTAGGGGGACAGATACGCAGTATTTT.

The gene calls are TRBV7-9 and TRBJ2-3; D gene uncertain. The CDR3 spans 13 residues. V gave up 3 bases and J gave up 5 bases, with 9 bases separating them. Germline lookup yields CDR1 SEHNR and CDR2 FQNEAQ (reference sequence). The CDR3 is CASSFIGLDTQYF. The CDR3 nucleotides are TGTGCCAGCAGCTTTATTGGGCTAGATACGCAGTATTTT.

This CDR3 reads CASSPWTGRYEQYF. In DNA, the CDR3 is TGTGCCAGCTCACCTTGGACAGGGAGGTACGAGCAGTACTTC. The rearrangement uses TRBV18 and TRBJ2-7; 8 nucleotides line up with TRBD1. The V gene end was trimmed by 3 bases and the J gene end by 4 bases; junction bases not matched to a gene: 5. The CDR3 has 14 amino acids. Germline CDR1 reads KGHSH; CDR2 reads LQKENI.

The CDR3 spells CASSPGIGTEAFF. In nucleotides, the CDR3 is TGTGCCAGCAGTCCAGGGATCGGGACTGAAGCTTTCTTT. The V gene is TRBV5-4, the J gene TRBJ1-1, with D perhaps TRBD1 (5 bases). CDR3 length: 13 residues. Per germline, CDR1 SGHNT and CDR2 YYREEE (reference sequence). Trimming took off 5 bases at V and 5 bases at J, with 13 bases between the two ends.

This clone turned up a few times. The chain combines TRBV18 with TRBJ2-7; 9 nucleotides match TRBD1. The junction had 4 bases not matched to a gene; V was cut back by 3 bases and J by 1 base. Per germline, CDR1 KGHSH and CDR2 LQKENI. The CDR3 has 15 amino acids. The CDR3 loop reads CASSPSGTGSYEQYF. In nucleotides, the CDR3 is TGTGCCAGCTCACCCTCCGGGACAGGGTCCTACGAGCAGTACTTC.

The chain has TRBV10-3 and TRBJ2-1; 7 bases align to TRBD1. J gave up 4 bases and V 7 bases, and 4 bases lay outside the gene matches. CDR1 is ENHRY, CDR2 SYGVKD, per germline. The CDR3 has 13 amino acids. Written as DNA, the CDR3 is TGTGCCATCAACCGACAGGGTTACAATGAGCAGTTCTTC. Residues: CAINRQGYNEQFF.

V and J are TRBV5-1 and TRBJ1-1, with D unresolved. Germline V gene lookup returns CDR1 SGHRS and CDR2 YFSETQ. V shed 7 bases and J shed 1 base, with 17 bases lying between them. The CDR3 has 15 residues. Here the CDR3 reads CASGLYGGQNTEAFF. The CDR3 DNA follows: TGCGCCAGCGGACTATACGGCGGTCAGAACACTGAAGCTTTCTTT.

The chain joins TRBV14 to TRBJ2-7; 10 nucleotides match TRBD2. J was trimmed by 2 bases and V by 2 bases; bases with no gene match: 6. The CDR3 length is 16 residues. Germline CDR1 SGHDN, CDR2 FVKESK. The CDR3 DNA is TGTGCCAGCAGCCAACTCTCTAGCGGGGGCGCCTACGAGCAGTACTTC. Translating gives CASSQLSSGGAYEQYF.

V usage is TRBV9 and J usage is TRBJ1-5, with TRBD1 as a possible D gene (5 bases). Per germline, CDR1 SGDLS and CDR2 YYNGEE. The V end lost 0 bases, the J end lost 6 bases, and 7 bases lay between the germline ends. This CDR3 spans 13 amino acids. The CDR3 nucleotides are TGTGCCAGCAGCGTAGAAGGGGTTCAGCCCCAGCATTTT. It yields the protein CASSVEGVQPQHF.

The gene calls are TRBV10-3 and TRBJ2-2; 9 bases are a match to TRBD1. The CDR3 runs 15 residues. The germline V gene has CDR1 ENHRY and CDR2 SYGVKD. Germline trimming cut 6 bases from V and 3 bases from J; bases unmatched to any gene: 5. CDR3 sequence reads: CAISHRGRDTGELFF. CDR3 DNA: TGTGCCATCAGCCACAGGGGGCGCGACACCGGGGAGCTGTTTTTT.

The chain combines TRBV2 with TRBJ2-4; 9 bases are shared with TRBD2. Germline V lookup: CDR1 SNHLY, CDR2 FYNNEI. There are 18 residues in the CDR3. V lost 6 bases and J lost 0; bases outside the gene matches: 12. This CDR3 is CASRIAGDTALAKNIQYF. CDR3 nucleotides: TGTGCCAGCAGGATAGCGGGGGACACCGCATTAGCCAAAAACATTCAGTACTTC.

The chain joins TRBV7-8 to TRBJ1-2, with TRBD1 as a possible D gene (5 bases). The CDR3 runs 16 residues. V was shortened by 4 bases and J by 4 bases, with 19 bases between the two germline ends. CDR1 is SGHVS and CDR2 is FQNEAQ in the germline V gene. The CDR3, as DNA: TGTGCCAGCAGCTCATATAAAGACAGCGAAGGCTATGGCTACACCTTC. This translates into CASSSYKDSEGYGYTF.

This rearrangement joins TRBV6-5 to TRBJ1-2, with TRBD1 matching over 8 bases. Germline CDR1 reads MNHEY; CDR2 reads SVGAGI. The CDR3 loop spans 15 amino acids. V dropped 2 bases and J dropped 4; count of bases not matched to a gene: 6. As DNA, the CDR3 is TGTGCCAGCAGTTACGACAGGGGTGAGGTCTATGGCTACACCTTC. Residues: CASSYDRGEVYGYTF.

This clone was observed a few times. The V gene is TRBV4-3, the J gene TRBJ1-1, with 8 bases fitting TRBD1. Germline lookup yields CDR1 LGHNA and CDR2 YSLEER. CDR3 length equals 15 residues. V gave up 1 base and J gave up 1 base; unmatched junction bases: 2. The CDR3 sequence is CASSQGDRKNTEAFF. The DNA for the CDR3 is TGCGCCAGCAGCCAAGGGGACAGGAAGAACACTGAAGCTTTCTTT.

The CDR3 nucleotides read TGTGCCAGCAGTTTAGGGTCAGCGTCCTCCTACGAGCAGTACTTC. It translates to CASSLGSASSYEQYF. V usage is TRBV27 and J usage is TRBJ2-7, with unresolved D. This CDR3 has 15 amino acids. CDR1 and CDR2 (germline): MNHEY, SMNVEV (reference sequence). V was clipped by 2 bases and J by 0 bases, with 11 bases between them.

The V call is TRBV25-1, the J call TRBJ2-5, with TRBD2 matching over 9 bases. After removal of 0 bases from V and 5 bases from J, the junction contained 7 bases not matched to a gene. The CDR3 has 16 amino acids. Germline assignment: CDR1 MGHDK and CDR2 SYGVNS. Here the CDR3 reads CASSEYRASGDETQYF. The DNA for the CDR3 is TGTGCCAGCAGTGAATATAGGGCTAGCGGGGATGAGACCCAGTACTTC.